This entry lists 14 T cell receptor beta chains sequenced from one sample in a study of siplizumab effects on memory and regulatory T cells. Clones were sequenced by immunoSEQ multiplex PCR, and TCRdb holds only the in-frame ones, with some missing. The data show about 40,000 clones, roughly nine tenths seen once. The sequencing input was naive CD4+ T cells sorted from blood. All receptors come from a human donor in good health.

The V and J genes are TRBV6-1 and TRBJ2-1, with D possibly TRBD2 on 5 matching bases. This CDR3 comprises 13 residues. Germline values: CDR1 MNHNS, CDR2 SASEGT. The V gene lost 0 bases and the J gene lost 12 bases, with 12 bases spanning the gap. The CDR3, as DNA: TGTGCCAGCAGTGAAGCGGAGCGGAAGCGGCAGTTCTTC. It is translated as CASSEAERKRQFF.

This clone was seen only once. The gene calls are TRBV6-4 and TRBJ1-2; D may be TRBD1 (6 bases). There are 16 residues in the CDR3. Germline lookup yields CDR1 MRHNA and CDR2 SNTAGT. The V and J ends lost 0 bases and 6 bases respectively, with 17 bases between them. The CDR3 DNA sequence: TGTGCCAGCAGTGACTCGATTATGGACTACAGGGATGGCTACACCTTC. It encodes CASSDSIMDYRDGYTF.

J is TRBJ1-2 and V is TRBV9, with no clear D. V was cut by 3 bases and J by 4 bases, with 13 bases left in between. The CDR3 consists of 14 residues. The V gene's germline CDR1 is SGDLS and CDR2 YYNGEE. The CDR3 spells CASSGPLPGYGYTF. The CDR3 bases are TGTGCCAGCAGCGGACCGCTGCCTGGCTATGGCTACACCTTC. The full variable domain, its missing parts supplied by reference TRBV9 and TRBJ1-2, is DSGVTQTPKHLITATGQRVTLRCSPRSGDLSVYWYQQSLDQGLQFLIQYYNGEERAKGNILERFSAQQFPDLHSELNLSSLELGDSALYFCASSGPLPGYGYTFGSGTRLTVV.

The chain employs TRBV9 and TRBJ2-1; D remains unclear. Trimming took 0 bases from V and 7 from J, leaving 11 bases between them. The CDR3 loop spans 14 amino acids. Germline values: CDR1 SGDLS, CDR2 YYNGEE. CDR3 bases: TGTGCCAGCAGCGTAGCCGGTCTTGGAAATGAGCAGTTCTTC. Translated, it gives CASSVAGLGNEQFF. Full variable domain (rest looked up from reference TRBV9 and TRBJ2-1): DSGVTQTPKHLITATGQRVTLRCSPRSGDLSVYWYQQSLDQGLQFLIQYYNGEERAKGNILERFSAQQFPDLHSELNLSSLELGDSALYFCASSVAGLGNEQFFGPGTRLTVL.

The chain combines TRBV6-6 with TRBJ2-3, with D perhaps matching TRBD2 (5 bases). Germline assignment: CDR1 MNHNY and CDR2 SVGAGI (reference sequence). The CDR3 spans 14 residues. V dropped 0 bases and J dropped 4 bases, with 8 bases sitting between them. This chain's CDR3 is CASSYSNGADTQYF. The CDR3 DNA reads TGTGCCAGCAGTTACTCGAACGGGGCAGATACGCAGTATTTT.

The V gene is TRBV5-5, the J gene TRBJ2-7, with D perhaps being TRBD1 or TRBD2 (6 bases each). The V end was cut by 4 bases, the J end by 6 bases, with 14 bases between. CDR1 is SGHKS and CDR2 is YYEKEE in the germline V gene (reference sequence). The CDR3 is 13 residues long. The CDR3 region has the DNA TGTGCCAGCAGCCGGGGGACAACGGGCGAGCAGTACTTC. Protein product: CASSRGTTGEQYF.

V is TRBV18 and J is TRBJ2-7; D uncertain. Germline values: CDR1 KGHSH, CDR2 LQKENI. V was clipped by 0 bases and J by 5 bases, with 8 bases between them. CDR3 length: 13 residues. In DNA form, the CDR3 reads TGTGCCAGCTCACCACCCAACCCAAACGAGCAGTACTTC. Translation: CASSPPNPNEQYF.

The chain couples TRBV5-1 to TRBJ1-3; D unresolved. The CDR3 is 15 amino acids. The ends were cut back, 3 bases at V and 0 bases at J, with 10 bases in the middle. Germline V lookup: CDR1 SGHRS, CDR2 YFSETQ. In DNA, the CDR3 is TGCGCCAGCAGCTCGGACGGATTCTCTGGAAACACCATATATTTT. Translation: CASSSDGFSGNTIYF.

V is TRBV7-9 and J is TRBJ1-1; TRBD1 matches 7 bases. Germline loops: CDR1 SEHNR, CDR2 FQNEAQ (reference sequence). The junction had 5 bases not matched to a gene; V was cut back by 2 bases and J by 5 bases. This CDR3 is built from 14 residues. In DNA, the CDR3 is TGTGCCAGCAGCTTATATAGGGGGCGGACTGAAGCTTTCTTT. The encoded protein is CASSLYRGRTEAFF.

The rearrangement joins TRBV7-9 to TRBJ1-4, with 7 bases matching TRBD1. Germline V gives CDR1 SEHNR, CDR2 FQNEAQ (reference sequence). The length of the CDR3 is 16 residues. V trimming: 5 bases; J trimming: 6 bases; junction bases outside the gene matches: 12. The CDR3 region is CASSPMRGREDEKLFF. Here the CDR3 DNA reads TGTGCCAGCAGCCCAATGAGGGGGCGCGAGGATGAAAAACTGTTTTTT.

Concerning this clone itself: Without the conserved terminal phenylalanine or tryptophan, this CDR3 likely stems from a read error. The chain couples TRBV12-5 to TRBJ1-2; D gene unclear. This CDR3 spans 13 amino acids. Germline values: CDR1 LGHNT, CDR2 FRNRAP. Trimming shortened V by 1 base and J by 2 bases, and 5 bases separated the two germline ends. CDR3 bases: TGTGCTAGTGGTTTGGGGAACAACTATGGCTACACCCTC. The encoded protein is CASGLGNNYGYTL.

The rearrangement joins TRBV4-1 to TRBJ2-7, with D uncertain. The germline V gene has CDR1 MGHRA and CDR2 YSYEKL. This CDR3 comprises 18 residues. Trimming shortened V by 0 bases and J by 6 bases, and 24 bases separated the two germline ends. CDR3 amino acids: CASSQERRGSTLRIEQYF. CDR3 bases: TGCGCCAGCAGCCAAGAACGACGAGGCTCGACGCTACGGATCGAGCAGTACTTC.

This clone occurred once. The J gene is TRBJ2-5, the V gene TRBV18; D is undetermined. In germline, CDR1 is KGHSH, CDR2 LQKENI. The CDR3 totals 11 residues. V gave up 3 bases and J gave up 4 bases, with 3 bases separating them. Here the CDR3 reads CASSPGETQYF. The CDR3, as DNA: TGTGCCAGCTCACCGGGAGAGACCCAGTACTTC.

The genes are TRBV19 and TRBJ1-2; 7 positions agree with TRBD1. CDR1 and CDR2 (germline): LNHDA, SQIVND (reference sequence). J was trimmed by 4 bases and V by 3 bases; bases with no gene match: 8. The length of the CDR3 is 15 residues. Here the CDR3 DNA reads TGTGCCAGTAGTATCCCGTGGACAGGTGGCTATGGCTACACCTTC. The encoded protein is CASSIPWTGGYGYTF.